This entry features one TCR beta chain sequence. This sample was included in a study of T cells in tumors after PD-1 blockade. The ends lost 4 bases at V and 10 bases at J; junction bases unmatched: 6. From germline, CDR1 is SGHKS and CDR2 YYEKEE (reference sequence). This CDR3 comprises 14 residues. Using immunoSEQ multiplex PCR, the repertoire was profiled, and TCRdb retains in-frame clones only, with some absent. The sample includes tens of thousands of clones, about 85% of them seen just once. This clonotype originated in a human donor with basal cell carcinoma. The rearrangement joins TRBV5-5 to TRBJ1-6, with 9 positions matching TRBD1. Here the sequenced sample was PBMCs, taken before anti-PD-1 treatment. CDR3 in DNA: TGTGCCAGCAGCGGGACAGGGTTTTTGTCACCCCTCCACTTT. Translation: CASSGTGFLSPLHF.